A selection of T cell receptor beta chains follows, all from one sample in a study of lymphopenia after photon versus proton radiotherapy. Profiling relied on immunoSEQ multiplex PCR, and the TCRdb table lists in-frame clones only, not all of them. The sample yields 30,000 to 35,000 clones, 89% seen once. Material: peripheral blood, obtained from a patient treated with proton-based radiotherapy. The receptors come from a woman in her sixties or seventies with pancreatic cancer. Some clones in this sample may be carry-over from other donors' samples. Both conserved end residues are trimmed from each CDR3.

ASSLDMSGVDTEAF	TRBV5-4	TRBJ1-1
ASSENRQLIYEQY	TRBV6-1	TRBJ2-7
ASISTGTYEQY	TRBV6-1	TRBJ2-7
SVLAGADYGYT	TRBV29-1	TRBJ1-2
ASSALAGAQETQY	TRBV9	TRBJ2-5
ASGSGTGDEQY	TRBV5-6	TRBJ2-7
ASSYGGTGYGYT	TRBV6-5	TRBJ1-2
ASSLTSQSAF	TRBV28	TRBJ1-1
ASSPAPTGANEKLF	TRBV5-1	TRBJ1-4
ASSYRRGAQETQY	TRBV6-5	TRBJ2-5
SVEGGLTNTEAF	TRBV29-1	TRBJ1-1
ASNEGGTNQPQH	TRBV10-2	TRBJ1-5
ASSPARVSGANVLT	TRBV18	TRBJ2-6
ASSLYGDGTDTQY	TRBV28	TRBJ2-3
ASSAGTGGNTEAF	TRBV18	TRBJ1-1
ASSLSRDNEQF	TRBV11-2	TRBJ2-1
ASSEAGTGPKAF	TRBV6-1	TRBJ1-1
ASSQETSGTQY	TRBV4-2	TRBJ2-3
ASSFEAAVGVNGYT	TRBV28	TRBJ1-2
ASSPGQKNTEAF	TRBV5-1	TRBJ1-1
ASSMEHTGTDTQY	TRBV19	TRBJ2-3
ASSDFADNEQF	TRBV6-4	TRBJ2-1
ASSLWGPAQETQY	TRBV28	TRBJ2-5
ASSPGARGNTEAF	TRBV10-2	TRBJ1-1
ASSQEWYRARPLNYGYT	TRBV4-3	TRBJ1-2
ASSIGTGGYNEQF	TRBV19	TRBJ2-1
ASSDSVGGVLIF	TRBV6-4	TRBJ1-1
ASSLREGFTDTQY	TRBV7-7	TRBJ2-3
ASSRILAGGTDTQY	TRBV4-1	TRBJ2-3
ASSRTGTGEGAF	TRBV5-4	TRBJ1-1
ASSPGQGAHLRQPQH	TRBV28	TRBJ1-5
ASSQDGGLSPLH	TRBV4-2	TRBJ1-6
ASQDSKTNQPQH	TRBV19	TRBJ1-5
ASSLDLMTGANEKLF	TRBV11-3	TRBJ1-4
ASSRQSDTEAF	TRBV11-2	TRBJ1-1
ASSAGGNYEQY	TRBV19	TRBJ2-7
ASSQTLRGRMETQY	TRBV5-1	TRBJ2-5
ASSQDGTVVDEQF	TRBV4-1	TRBJ2-1
ASSFFSGGLTGELF	TRBV7-2	TRBJ2-2
ASGGVLNTEAF	TRBV14	TRBJ1-1
ASSYSEDTQY	TRBV6-6	TRBJ2-3
ASGVQGANGYT	TRBV27	TRBJ1-2
ASSEGQGAYEQY	TRBV19	TRBJ2-7